What follows describes a single T cell receptor beta chain. Its antigen is unidentified. Time point given: newly diagnosed GD, antithyroid drugs for less than 3 months. Extracted PBMC RNA gave rise to the TCR library. The CDR3 has 15 residues. CDR1 is DFQATT, CDR2 SNEGSKA, per germline (reference sequence). The junction had 7 bases not matched to a gene; V was cut back by 6 bases and J by 4 bases. This sample stems from a study of regulatory T cells in long-lasting Graves disease. Study-wide findings and caveats: Persistent disease was characterized by preferential usage of TRBV28, TRBJ1-2 and TRBJ2-5.

CDR3 regions were amplified by Arm-PCR using iRepertoire HTBI primers to build TCR beta libraries. MiXCR, applied by TCRdb to the multiplex PCR reads, yields one record per CDR3 protein. The repertoire holds around 330,000 distinct CDR3 sequences, with over 15% as singletons. This sample comprised peripheral blood mononuclear cells (PBMCs), obtained at new diagnosis, from a patient treated with antithyroid drugs. The TCR sequence derives from a female donor with Graves disease. The chain employs TRBV20-1 and TRBJ2-1; 12 nucleotides align to TRBD2. For the CDR3, the DNA is TGCAGTGCAAACCGCGGACTAGCGGGGTACAATGAGCAGTTCTTC. Its protein product is CSANRGLAGYNEQFF.